A selection of T cell receptor beta chains follows, all from one sample in a study of blood T cell repertoires in COVID-19. The method was immunoSEQ multiplex PCR; TCRdb's version includes in-frame clones alone and lacks a portion of them. Of over 150,000 clones listed, 91% are singletons. Input material: peripheral blood. The source is a man aged 50 or older with acute or convalescent COVID-19. Both conserved end residues are part of each CDR3. Fields, in order: D gene, clone size, J gene, V gene, CDR3 DNA, CDR3 protein. The D gene is left open where the match is weak. Clone sizes are given selectively: once, few, many, or a class where the clone is expanded.

>-|once|TRBJ1-6|TRBV9
TGTGCCAGCAGCGCCGCGGGTGGAGATTCACCCCTCCACTTT
CASSAAGGDSPLHF
>-|-|TRBJ2-3|TRBV5-1
TGCGCCAGCAGCTTGGCCGAGGGAGGAGATACGCAGTATTTT
CASSLAEGGDTQYF
>TRBD1|-|TRBJ1-1|TRBV9
TGTGCCAGCAGCGCAGGACAGGGATTCGCTGAAGCTTTCTTT
CASSAGQGFAEAFF
>TRBD2|-|TRBJ2-3|TRBV7-2
TGTGCCAGCAGCCCCGGACTAGCCACAGATACGCAGTATTTT
CASSPGLATDTQYF
>-|-|TRBJ1-4|TRBV7-9
TGTGCCAGCAGCTTAAGGGGCGGGGATCGACTGTTTTTT
CASSLRGGDRLFF
>-|-|TRBJ2-1|TRBV27
TGTGCCAGCAGTACCTCAGGGGGGTACTACAATGAGCAGTTCTTC
CASSTSGGYYNEQFF
>TRBD2|-|TRBJ2-2|TRBV13
TGTGCCAGCAGCTTTCCGGGAGGGCCGGGAGACACCGGGGAGCTGTTTTTT
CASSFPGGPGDTGELFF
>-|-|TRBJ1-2|TRBV12-3/TRBV12-4
TGTGCCAGCAGTTTACGCTATGGCTACACCTTC
CASSLRYGYTF
>-|-|TRBJ1-2|TRBV19
TGTGCCAGTAGTATAAACAGTTTCTATGGCTACACCTTC
CASSINSFYGYTF
>TRBD1|-|TRBJ1-1|TRBV19
TGTGCCAGTATCGGACAGGGTAGCACTGAAGCTTTCTTT
CASIGQGSTEAFF
>TRBD2|-|TRBJ2-7|TRBV9
TGTGCCAGCAGCGTAGATGGTGCGGGAGGCTCCTACGAGCAGTACTTC
CASSVDGAGGSYEQYF
>-|-|TRBJ1-1|TRBV29-1
TGCAGCGTTGTAAACACTGAAGCTTTCTTT
CSVVNTEAFF
>TRBD2|-|TRBJ2-7|TRBV10-3
TGTGCCATCAGTGATATTAGCGGGAGGATCAGCTCCTACGAGCAGTACTTC
CAISDISGRISSYEQYF
>-|-|TRBJ1-3|TRBV4-3
TGCGCCAGCAGCCAGGTTTTAGGCGGCTCTGGAAACACCATATATTTT
CASSQVLGGSGNTIYF
>-|-|TRBJ2-3|TRBV19
TGTGCCAGTAGGCACCCGGGACATAGCACAGATACGCAGTATTTT
CASRHPGHSTDTQYF
>-|-|TRBJ2-3|TRBV10-3
TGTGCCATCACCAAGGCGGGGGCAGCAGGTACGCAGTATTTT
CAITKAGAAGTQYF
>-|once|TRBJ1-1|TRBV7-2
TGTGCCAGCAGCTTAGAAGGTGCGACAGCGAACACTGAAGCTTTCTTT
CASSLEGATANTEAFF
>-|-|TRBJ2-2|TRBV7-9
TGTGCCAGCAGTCGGACAGATGGCGGGGAGCTGTTTTTT
CASSRTDGGELFF
>-|-|TRBJ1-3|TRBV7-2
TGTGCCAGCAGCCCCGGGTCGAGCTCTGGAAACACCATATATTTT
CASSPGSSSGNTIYF
>TRBD2|-|TRBJ2-1|TRBV4-2
TGTGCCAGCAGCCCTCTAGCGGGGGGCCGCAGTGAGCAGTTCTTC
CASSPLAGGRSEQFF
>-|-|TRBJ2-3|TRBV7-6
TGTGCCAGCAGCCCAACAGGGGGGGGCGGGACAGATACGCAGTATTTT
CASSPTGGGGTDTQYF
>TRBD2|-|TRBJ2-7|TRBV19
TGTGCCAGTAGTAACCCGACTAGCGCAGACTACGAGCAGTACTTC
CASSNPTSADYEQYF
>-|-|TRBJ1-2|TRBV29-1
TGCAGCGGTCTACAGGGTACGGGGGGCTACACCTTC
CSGLQGTGGYTF
>-|-|TRBJ2-1|TRBV27
TGTGCCAGCAGTTTAAGCACCTACTACAATGAGCAGTTCTTC
CASSLSTYYNEQFF
>-|-|TRBJ2-5|TRBV5-1
TGCGCCAGCAGCTTGGAGGGGGACGCAGAGACCCAGTACTTC
CASSLEGDAETQYF
>-|-|TRBJ2-7|TRBV20-1
TGCAGTGCTAGTCGGCGGGGGCCGACTTACGAGCAGTACTTC
CSASRRGPTYEQYF
>-|once|TRBJ2-1|TRBV9
TGTGCCAGCAGCCGGGGGGGACAGGGTTCCTACAATGAGCAGTTCTTC
CASSRGGQGSYNEQFF
>-|-|TRBJ2-5|TRBV12-3/TRBV12-4
TGTGCCAGCAGTTTAGCGGGGGGGACCCAGTACTTC
CASSLAGGTQYF
>-|-|TRBJ1-2|TRBV28
TGTGCCAGCACCACGGCGGGTCTTCCTCTACTCATCTATGGCTACACCTTC
CASTTAGLPLLIYGYTF
>-|-|TRBJ1-6|TRBV7-7
TGTGCCAGCACAGCTTATCCGCCGGGGTTTGCGTATAATTCACCCCTCCACTTT
CASTAYPPGFAYNSPLHF
>TRBD2|-|TRBJ2-1|TRBV5-4
TGTGCCAGCAGCCCCCCTGGACTAGCAGTAAACAATGAGCAGTTCTTC
CASSPPGLAVNNEQFF
>-|-|TRBJ1-2|TRBV3-1/TRBV3-2
TGTGCCAGCAGCCAAGAGGGAGGCCTCCTGGGCTACACCTTC
CASSQEGGLLGYTF
>TRBD2|-|TRBJ2-1|TRBV5-1
TGCGCCAGCAGCTTGCCTAGCGGTTCCTACAATGAGCAGTTCTTC
CASSLPSGSYNEQFF
>TRBD2|-|TRBJ2-1|TRBV7-2
TGTGCCAGCAGCGTAACTAGCGGGAGACACAATGAGCAGTTCTTC
CASSVTSGRHNEQFF
>-|-|TRBJ1-2|TRBV24-1
TGTGCCACCAGTGACGGAGATGAGAACTATGGCTACACCTTC
CATSDGDENYGYTF
>TRBD1|once|TRBJ2-2|TRBV6-2/TRBV6-3
TGTGCCAGCAGTTACCGACAGGGGGTGGACCCCCACACCGGGGAGCTGTTTTTT
CASSYRQGVDPHTGELFF
>-|-|TRBJ2-3|TRBV11-2
TGTGCCAGCAGCCCCGGAAGCTGGGAGCTTGACACAGATACGCAGTATTTT
CASSPGSWELDTDTQYF
>-|-|TRBJ1-1|TRBV29-1
TGCAGCGTTGAACAGGGGATCGGCACTGAAGCTTTCTTT
CSVEQGIGTEAFF
>-|-|TRBJ1-5|TRBV6-2/TRBV6-3
TGTGCCAGCAGCGCGGGATTCAATCAGCCCCAGCATTTT
CASSAGFNQPQHF
>-|-|TRBJ2-6|TRBV5-4
TGTGCCAGCGGCTCTGAGAGCTCTGGGGCCAACGTCCTGACTTTC
CASGSESSGANVLTF
>-|-|TRBJ1-2|TRBV11-2
TGTGCCAGCAGCTTACCCTTTAACTATGGCTACACCTTC
CASSLPFNYGYTF
>TRBD1|-|TRBJ2-1|TRBV24-1
TGTGCCACCAGTGATTCGGGGACAGCCTACAATGAGCAGTTCTTC
CATSDSGTAYNEQFF
>-|-|TRBJ1-4|TRBV4-1
TGCGCCAGCAGCCCCCCCGGAGGGGTGACGTATTATAATGAAAAACTGTTTTTT
CASSPPGGVTYYNEKLFF
>-|once|TRBJ2-7|TRBV20-1
TGCAGTGCTAGTAGGGAGAACGAGCAGTACTTC
CSASRENEQYF
>-|-|TRBJ2-5|TRBV11-2
TGTGCCAGCAGCTTGTTTGCCAGCCAAGAGACCCAGTACTTC
CASSLFASQETQYF
>TRBD1|-|TRBJ1-2|TRBV7-9
TGTGCCAGCAGCTTAGTTGAAGACAGGGACCGCTATGGCTACACCTTC
CASSLVEDRDRYGYTF
>-|-|TRBJ2-1|TRBV19
TGTGCCAGTAGCCTAGCTTGGGATGAGCAGTTCTTC
CASSLAWDEQFF
>TRBD2|-|TRBJ2-1|TRBV18
TGTGCCAGCTCACCCAGGACGGGACTAGCGGGCTACAATGAGCAGTTCTTC
CASSPRTGLAGYNEQFF
>TRBD2|-|TRBJ2-7|TRBV5-4
TGTGCCAGCAGCTTGGAAGCGGGAGGGTCTAGTGAGCAGTACTTC
CASSLEAGGSSEQYF
>TRBD2|once|TRBJ2-7|TRBV7-9
TGTGCCAGCAGCCCGGGGACTAGCCTTACCACCTCCTACGAGCAGTACTTC
CASSPGTSLTTSYEQYF
>-|-|TRBJ1-1|TRBV6-5
TGTGCCAGCATCCCAAGCCCGGGACAGAACACTGAAGCTTTCTTT
CASIPSPGQNTEAFF
>-|-|TRBJ2-5|TRBV29-1
TGCAGCTTCCCGGGGCAAGAGACCCAGTACTTC
CSFPGQETQYF